The entry that follows covers one T cell receptor (beta chain) sequence. This entry comes from a study of blood T cell repertoires in COVID-19. Turning to the study itself: Sites in the United States, Italy and Spain provided acute and convalescent COVID-19 samples.

Sequencing used immunoSEQ multiplex PCR; TCRdb keeps in-frame clones, though not all of them. This table has more than 200,000 clones, approximately 87% appearing once. The V gene end was trimmed by 3 bases and the J gene end by 5 bases; junction bases not matched to a gene: 5. Germline V gene sequence: CDR1 SGHRS, CDR2 YFSETQ. The CDR3 is made up of 16 amino acids. The sample comprised peripheral blood. V and J are TRBV5-1 and TRBJ2-5, with 15 bases aligning to TRBD2. This sequence originates from a woman in her fifties or sixties with acute or convalescent COVID-19. This CDR3 is CASSSGLAGGLETQYF. The CDR3 DNA follows: TGCGCCAGCAGCTCCGGACTAGCGGGAGGGCTTGAGACCCAGTACTTC.